This T cell receptor beta chain was profiled in a study of blood T cell repertoires in COVID-19. The germline gives CDR1 DFQATT, CDR2 SNEGSKA (reference sequence). The CDR3 runs to 11 residues. The V gene lost 3 bases and the J gene lost 7 bases, with 10 bases spanning the gap. As processed by the authors: Estimates of nucleated cell counts were drawn from the amplification of reference gene primers. Data came from immunoSEQ multiplex PCR; TCRdb stores just in-frame clones and leaves some out. V and J calls and clone size are those listed in that table; D and trimming were worked out from the DNA. Of over 300,000 clones detected, roughly 85% appear once; the ten largest clones hold around 7.8%. This clone was counted ten times or more.

The chain carries TRBV20-1 and TRBJ2-7, with D tentatively TRBD1 (6 bases). Sample: peripheral blood. The TCR originated in a human donor in a cohort sampled during active COVID-19. The CDR3 is CSARSDREQYF. The DNA of the CDR3 is TGCAGTGCTAGGTCCGACAGGGAGCAGTACTTC.